This T cell receptor (beta chain) derives from a study of T-cell memory formation after mild COVID-19. About the study: Largely, TCR clusters stayed within a single donor. General study results and limits: Of the contracting clones, CD4+ ones lay mainly in CM and EM, and CD8+ ones in EMRA. Researchers found some responding clones in pre-infection memory, a sign that cross-reactive memory joined.

Germline CDR1 and CDR2: SGHTS and YDEGEE. This CDR3 region has 8 residues. This clonotype was observed many times. The antigen is undetermined. TCR alpha and TCR beta cDNA libraries carrying sample barcodes and UMIs came from 5'RACE with constant-segment primers. TCRdb reprocessed the 5' RACE reads via MiXCR and lists one record per CDR3 protein. Among 45,000 or so distinct CDR3 sequences listed, approximately 7% were seen once. Sequencing input: PBMCs or a T cell subset sorted from them (not recorded which). The TCR was taken from an adult who had mild COVID-19 (a few samples of this study predate the infection). Cell type and time point are not known. This chain links TRBV5-8 with TRBJ2-7; a possible D gene is TRBD1 (6 bases). CDR3 loop: CASNQGLV. The CDR3, as DNA: TGTGCCAGCAACCAGGGGTTAGTC.